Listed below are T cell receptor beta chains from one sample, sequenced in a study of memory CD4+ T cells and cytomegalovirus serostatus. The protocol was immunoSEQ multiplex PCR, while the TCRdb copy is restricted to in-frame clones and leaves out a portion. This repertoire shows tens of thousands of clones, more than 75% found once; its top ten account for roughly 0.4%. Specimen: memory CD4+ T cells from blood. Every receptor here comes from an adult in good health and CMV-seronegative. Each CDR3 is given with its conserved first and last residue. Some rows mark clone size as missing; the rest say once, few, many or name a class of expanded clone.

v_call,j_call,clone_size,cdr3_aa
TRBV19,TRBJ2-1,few,CASSNGAVHGEQFF
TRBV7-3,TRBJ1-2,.,CASSLTTGNYGYTF
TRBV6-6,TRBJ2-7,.,CASSYSRDTTYEQYF
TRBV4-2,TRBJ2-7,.,CASSQDISGGTYEQYF
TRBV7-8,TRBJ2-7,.,CASSIARVPGAYEQYF
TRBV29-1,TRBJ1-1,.,CSVGRGWGTEAFF
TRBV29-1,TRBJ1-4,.,CSVENRPTNEKLFF
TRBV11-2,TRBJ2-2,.,CASSFTRGWETGELFF
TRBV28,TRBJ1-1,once,CASRQRQFTEAFF
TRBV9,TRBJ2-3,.,CASSVSSGGNTQYF
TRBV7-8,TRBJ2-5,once,CASSVGQEETQYF
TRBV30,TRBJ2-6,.,CAWSVSLSSGANVLTF